This TCR beta chain originates from a study of OX40 agonist ivuxolimab in advanced cancers. In terms of the full investigation: Ivuxolimab was a fully human IgG2 agonistic monoclonal antibody targeting the costimulatory receptor OX40 (CD134). Three dose-escalation patients achieved partial responses, one with hepatocellular carcinoma and two with cutaneous melanoma. The paper reports the monotherapy dose-escalation portion (N ≈ 50 patients) of the phase I ivuxolimab trial. Intravenous ivuxolimab was administered to patients every 2 weeks at six dose levels: 0.01, 0.1, 0.3, 1.5, 3 and 10 mg/kg. Peripheral TCRbeta sequencing aimed to test whether ivuxolimab altered TCR sequence diversity and caused clonal T-cell expansion. Of the roughly 54 patients in dose escalation, about 20 had hepatocellular carcinoma, some 15 had melanoma, 9 had renal cell carcinoma and 9 had head and neck cancer. The dose-escalation cohort was almost 85% male with a mean age of approximately 60 years, ranging from about 23 to 85. Patients were allowed to have had prior anti-PD-1, anti-PD-L1 or anti-CTLA-4 therapy, and 40% to 45% of the dose-escalation patients had been treated with checkpoint inhibitors.

The trial excluded patients who had a history of autoimmune disease or were on systemic immunosuppression. Peripheral blood for TCR sequencing was collected from all dose cohorts at baseline, on cycle 4 day 1, and on cycle 7 day 1. Samples were obtained from an open-label, multicenter, first-in-human phase I dose-escalation trial of ivuxolimab. Adults with locally advanced or metastatic melanoma, renal cell carcinoma, hepatocellular carcinoma or head and neck squamous cell carcinoma were enrolled in the trial. Before TCR sequencing, CD4+ T cells and CD8+ T cells from peripheral blood were sorted into separate populations. Genomic DNA was extracted from sorted cells for sequencing of the TCRbeta CDR3 region. The immunoSEQ Assay was used to sequence the TCRbeta CDR3 regions. TCRdb re-hosts the immuneACCESS table, in-frame sequences only. Its copies lack some clones; in the studies checked, an unresolved V gene accounts for under half of them, and the cause for the rest is not known. The sample contains more than 12,000 clones, approximately 94% of them found a single time. The top ten constitute approximately 23% of the sample.

Study-wide conclusions, independent of this receptor: In the 0.1-3.0 mg/kg groups, partial responders had among the lowest normalized peripheral clonal expansion, particularly in CD8+ T cells. Low levels of normalized T-cell clonal expansion were also seen in some nonresponding patients. On average, CD8+ T cells showed more expanded clones than CD4+ T cells after ivuxolimab. Antigen specificity was not determined for the clonally expanded peripheral T cells. At doses of 0.1 to 3.0 mg/kg, clonal expansion of both CD4+ and CD8+ blood T cells was observed from baseline to week 6.

From the cysteine through the phenylalanine, the CDR3 covers 13 amino acids. The kept DNA is CDR3 alone, 39 bases in frame from the first base. In the germline V gene (reference sequence), CDR1 corresponds to MNHEY and CDR2 to SMNVEV. V lost 0 bases and J lost 7 bases; the stretch between them is 7 bases long. Concerning this clone: The antigen it binds to is not known. Qualities for individual bases were not recorded, and no much larger clone is one base off.

The chain was built from TRBV27 and TRBJ1-5; confidence is insufficient to name the D gene. This sample comprised CD4+ or CD8+ T cells sorted from blood, obtained in a trial of the OX40 agonist ivuxolimab. The source of this sequence is an adult with an advanced solid tumor such as melanoma, head and neck, liver or kidney cancer. The CDR3 protein is CASSLSWNQPQHF. The nucleotide sequence is given as TGTGCCAGCAGTTTATCTTGGAACCAGCCCCAGCATTTT.